This T cell receptor beta chain was identified during a study of OX40 agonist ivuxolimab in advanced cancers. The overall study: Ivuxolimab is an agonistic anti-OX40 (CD134) antibody, and patients were treated with it. Whole-study findings and limits: Low normalized clonal expansion also occurred in some nonresponding patients. Relatively little clonal expansion, among the lowest observed, appeared in partial responders at 0.1-3.0 mg/kg.

On this clone: What it binds is unknown.

J gave up 5 bases and V 4 bases, and 3 bases lay outside the gene matches. CDR3 length: 14 residues. CDR1 and CDR2 (germline): PRHDT, FYEKMQ (reference sequence). Produced via immunoSEQ multiplex PCR; TCRdb's table is partial and in-frame only. The repertoire holds about 54,000 clones, with approximately 84% as singletons. Specimen: CD4+ or CD8+ T cells sorted from blood, collected in a trial of the OX40 agonist ivuxolimab. This sequence originates from an adult with an advanced solid tumor such as melanoma, head and neck, liver or kidney cancer. The J gene is TRBJ2-2, the V gene TRBV13; 8 nucleotides align to TRBD1. The DNA for the CDR3 is TGTGCCAGCAGCTACAGGGACAGGACCGGGGAGCTGTTTTTT. This codes for CASSYRDRTGELFF. The full variable domain, in which reference TRBV13 and TRBJ2-2 provide the parts outside the CDR3, is AAGVIQSPRHLIKEKRETATLKCYPIPRHDTVYWYQQGPGQDPQFLISFYEKMQSDKGSIPDRFSAQQFSDYHSELNMSSLELGDSALYFCASSYRDRTGELFFGEGSRLTVL.